These 21 T cell receptor beta chains were sequenced from one sample in a study of cytomegalovirus exposure and HLA in healthy donors. Primers included in the PCR were 60 Vbeta and 13 Jbeta primers. Profiling relied on immunoSEQ multiplex PCR, and the TCRdb table lists in-frame clones only, not all of them. The table lists roughly 110,000 clones, 65% to 85% of them singletons. Sequenced sample: PBMCs. The origin of the receptors is a man younger than 35 in good health and CMV-seronegative.

The V call is TRBV9, the J call TRBJ2-7; TRBD1 matches at 10 bases. CDR1 is SGDLS and CDR2 is YYNGEE in the germline V gene. The CDR3 totals 14 residues. Losses at the gene ends were 3 bases for V and 4 bases for J; bases not matched to a gene: 4. The chain's CDR3 is CASSGGQGGYEQYF. CDR3 nucleotides: TGTGCCAGCAGCGGTGGACAGGGGGGGTACGAGCAGTACTTC.

The CDR3 nucleotides are TGTGCCAGTCGACCAGGTGGCCAAGAGACCCAGTACTTC. Translating it yields CASRPGGQETQYF. The chain combines TRBV6-1 with TRBJ2-5; D is uncertain. V lost 9 bases, J lost 1 base, and 12 bases lay in between. The CDR3 extends over 13 amino acids. CDR1 is MNHNS and CDR2 is SASEGT in the germline V gene.

The chain joins TRBV27 to TRBJ1-4, with TRBD1 identical over 7 bases. The trim removed 6 bases at V and 8 bases at J, leaving 12 bases unmatched. Germline V CDR1 and CDR2: MNHEY, SMNVEV (reference sequence). The CDR3 is made up of 15 amino acids. This chain's CDR3 is CASSHSRTGGEKLFF. In DNA, the CDR3 is TGTGCCAGCAGCCATAGTAGGACAGGCGGGGAAAAACTGTTTTTT.

The chain is built from TRBV6-5 and TRBJ2-1, with 8 bases fitting TRBD2. The CDR3 contains 16 residues. Germline CDR1 reads MNHEY; CDR2 reads SVGAGI. V was clipped by 0 bases and J by 6 bases; unmatched bases: 7. The CDR3 spells CASSYSQLLAGNEQFF. Written as DNA, the CDR3 is TGTGCCAGCAGTTACTCGCAGTTGCTAGCGGGCAATGAGCAGTTCTTC.

This clone has just a few counts. V is TRBV4-3 and J is TRBJ1-2; 8 bases are shared with TRBD1. The length of the CDR3 is 16 residues. J gave up 8 bases and V 0 bases, and 11 bases lay outside the gene matches. Germline V gives CDR1 LGHNA, CDR2 YSLEER. The chain's CDR3 is CASSQDVGQGTEGYTF. The DNA of the CDR3 is TGCGCCAGCAGCCAAGATGTAGGACAGGGAACGGAAGGCTACACCTTC.

CDR3 DNA: TGTGCCAGCATCCCCGCCGGGACAGTCTACGAGCAGTACTTC. Protein: CASIPAGTVYEQYF. The V and J genes are TRBV28 and TRBJ2-7; 7 bases fit TRBD1. CDR1 is MDHEN, CDR2 SYDVKM, per germline. The CDR3 is 14 residues long. V was clipped by 7 bases and J by 3 bases; unmatched bases: 9.

V usage is TRBV29-1 and J usage is TRBJ2-7; TRBD1 aligns across 8 bases. Germline-derived CDR1 and CDR2 are SQVTM and ANQGSEA. Germline trimming cut 4 bases from V and 4 bases from J; bases unmatched to any gene: 3. This CDR3 has 12 residues. The CDR3 DNA sequence: TGCAGCGTTGCACAGGGGGATTACGAGCAGTACTTC. Translated: CSVAQGDYEQYF.

V usage is TRBV6-1 and J usage is TRBJ2-4; TRBD2 agrees at 11 bases. This CDR3 has 15 residues. J was trimmed by 9 bases and V by 1 base; bases with no gene match: 5. Germline lookup yields CDR1 MNHNS and CDR2 SASEGT. CDR3 residues: CASSEVGSGGGIQYF. DNA of the CDR3: TGTGCCAGCAGTGAAGTGGGTAGCGGGGGGGGCATTCAGTACTTC.

This chain uses TRBV20-1 with TRBJ2-1; unclear D gene. CDR3 length: 11 residues. Germline V lookup: CDR1 DFQATT, CDR2 SNEGSKA (reference sequence). The germline V and J ends were trimmed by 3 bases and 5 bases, with 5 bases remaining between them. This CDR3 is CSASPDNEQFF. As DNA, the CDR3 is TGCAGTGCTAGTCCTGACAATGAGCAGTTCTTC.

A few counts support this clone. Other DNA sequences in the same sample also yield this CDR3. The chain has TRBV19 and TRBJ1-1, with a possible D match to TRBD1 (6 bases). Germline assignment: CDR1 LNHDA and CDR2 SQIVND (reference sequence). CDR3 length: 14 amino acids. V lost 3 bases to trimming and J lost 1 base, with 9 bases between them. Written as DNA, the CDR3 is TGTGCCAGTAGTATTTTAGGGGGGAACACTGAAGCTTTCTTT. It codes for CASSILGGNTEAFF.

The chain joins TRBV7-9 to TRBJ1-1, with a weak D call TRBD1 (6 bases). Trimming removed 2 bases from V and 5 bases from J, with 18 bases in between. The CDR3 has 16 amino acids. The germline V gene encodes CDR1 SEHNR and CDR2 FQNEAQ (reference sequence). CDR3 protein: CASSLIESVRGTEAFF. CDR3 sequence (DNA): TGTGCCAGCAGCTTAATAGAGTCAGTTAGGGGGACTGAAGCTTTCTTT.

In this sample, this clone turned up once. The chain joins TRBV14 to TRBJ2-1; 7 bases match TRBD1. Germline assignment: CDR1 SGHDN and CDR2 FVKESK. The ends lost 3 bases at V and 8 bases at J; junction bases unmatched: 13. The CDR3 contains 16 residues. CDR3 bases: TGTGCCAGCAGCCACCCGGGACAGCACATCGGGGATGAGCAGTTCTTC. This gives the protein CASSHPGQHIGDEQFF.

The V call is TRBV7-2, the J call TRBJ2-2, with D tentatively TRBD1 (6 bases). V shed 10 bases and J shed 0 bases, with 12 bases lying between them. The V gene's germline CDR1 is SGHTA and CDR2 FQGNSA. The CDR3 has 14 amino acids. The CDR3 sequence is CATTTGSNTGELFF. CDR3 DNA: TGTGCCACCACGACAGGTTCGAACACCGGGGAGCTGTTTTTT.

This clone occurred a few times. V usage is TRBV19 and J usage is TRBJ1-2, with 7 positions matching TRBD1. The CDR3 is 13 residues long. Germline CDR1 LNHDA, CDR2 SQIVND (reference sequence). V dropped 3 bases and J dropped 3; count of bases not matched to a gene: 1. CDR3 sequence reads: CASSIQGDYGYTF. CDR3 bases: TGTGCCAGTAGTATCCAGGGGGACTATGGCTACACCTTC.

The rearrangement joins TRBV7-2 to TRBJ2-7, with TRBD2 matching over 8 bases. The ends lost 5 bases at V and 4 bases at J; junction bases unmatched: 10. CDR1 SGHTA and CDR2 FQGNSA come from the germline V gene. This CDR3 spans 15 amino acids. The CDR3 bases are TGTGCCAGCAGCCTAACCGGGACTAGGGTTTACGAGCAGTACTTC. This translates into CASSLTGTRVYEQYF.

The chain combines TRBV9 with TRBJ1-1; unclear D gene. CDR3 size: 15 residues. Trimming took 2 bases from V and 6 from J, leaving 17 bases between them. The V gene's germline CDR1 is SGDLS and CDR2 YYNGEE. CDR3 sequence (DNA): TGTGCCAGCAGCGTCCCCAGGTCCGCCGAGCCTGAAGCTTTCTTT. Its translation is CASSVPRSAEPEAFF.

V usage is TRBV7-2 and J usage is TRBJ1-3; D unresolved. Germline CDR1 is SGHTA and CDR2 is FQGNSA. Trimming removed 2 bases at V and 0 bases at J, with 17 bases between. This CDR3 has 18 amino acids. The CDR3 DNA follows: TGTGCCAGCAGCTTACGGGAGCGCAGCGCCGTCTCTGGAAACACCATATATTTT. This encodes CASSLRERSAVSGNTIYF.

This sequence joins TRBV7-3 and TRBJ2-3; TRBD2 is a possible D gene (6 bases). CDR3 length equals 15 residues. Germline V CDR1 and CDR2: SGHTA, FQGTGA. V lost 2 bases and J lost 0, with 9 bases in between. The CDR3 DNA sequence: TGTGCCAGCAGCTTAGTGGGGGGAAGCACAGATACGCAGTATTTT. It specifies CASSLVGGSTDTQYF.

This clone was counted only a few times. The gene calls are TRBV6-1 and TRBJ2-7, with TRBD1 matching 7 bases. Per germline, CDR1 MNHNS and CDR2 SASEGT. This CDR3 has 13 amino acids. Trimming cost V 4 bases and J 4 bases; bases outside gene matches: 4. DNA of the CDR3: TGTGCCAGCAGTGGGATGACAGGGTACGAGCAGTACTTC. Translated: CASSGMTGYEQYF.

The V and J genes are TRBV29-1 and TRBJ2-2, with 7 nucleotides matching TRBD1. The germline CDR1 and CDR2 sequences are SQVTM and ANQGSEA. V trimming: 7 bases; J trimming: 3 bases; junction bases outside the gene matches: 8. CDR3 length: 14 amino acids. CDR3 coding DNA: TGCAGCGCTAACAGGGGCCAGGACACCGGGGAGCTGTTTTTT. The encoded protein is CSANRGQDTGELFF.

V usage is TRBV15 and J usage is TRBJ1-5, with D maybe TRBD1 (6 bases). Germline V gene data show CDR1 as LNHNV and CDR2 as YYDKDF (reference sequence). There are 14 residues in the CDR3. V shed 8 bases and J shed 2 bases, with 13 bases lying between them. The CDR3 DNA reads as TGTGCCACCCATGGTGGACAGCGCAATCAGCCCCAGCATTTT. This codes for CATHGGQRNQPQHF.